One and the same sample provided the 16 T cell receptor beta chains below, sequenced in a study of tumor-infiltrating lymphocytes in oesophageal squamous cell carcinoma. Each CDR3 protein is one row after TCRdb ran MiXCR on the PCR reads. The table records approximately 15,000 distinct CDR3 sequences, about half of them present only once. The source material was esophageal tumor tissue. These receptor sequences come from a male donor with esophageal squamous cell carcinoma.

The count of this clonotype is one. The junction shows a germline mismatch at one end, possibly a read error. The chain couples TRBV12-5 to TRBJ2-1; D call uncertain. The CDR3 has 12 residues. Per the germline V gene, CDR1 is LGHNT and CDR2 is FRNRAP. CDR3 sequence: CASGLGGNGQFF. CDR3 coding DNA: TGTGCTAGTGGTTTGGGGGGTAATGGGCAGTTCTTC.

The genes are TRBV7-8 and TRBJ2-5; D possibly matches TRBD1 or TRBD2 (5 bases each). Germline CDR1 reads SGHVS; CDR2 reads FQNEAQ. This CDR3 is 13 amino acids long. Trimming pared 1 base from V and 7 bases from J, leaving 10 bases between. CDR3: CASSLDKGRTQYF. In DNA, the CDR3 is TGTGCCAGCAGCTTAGATAAGGGGAGGACCCAGTACTTC.

This chain joins TRBV11-1 and TRBJ2-3; perhaps TRBD1 as D (6 bases). The better agreement between TRBJ2-1 and the DNA end casts doubt on the J call. The CDR3 sequence is 14 residues long. Germline values: CDR1 SGHAT, CDR2 FQDESV (reference sequence). CDR3 in DNA: TGTGCCAGCAGCTTTCGGGACACCTACAATGAGCAGTTCTTC. Translating gives CASSFRDTYNEQFF.

This clonotype was counted a few times. A much more abundant neighbour one base away suggests this may be a read error. The chain is built from TRBV5-5 and TRBJ2-5; 15 nucleotides agree with TRBD2. TRBJ2-1 matches the DNA end more closely, so the J call is doubtful. This CDR3 has 16 residues. Germline values: CDR1 SGHKS, CDR2 YYEKEE (reference sequence). CDR3 DNA: TGTGCCAGCAGCCTAGGGACTAGCGGGAGGATAGGGACCCAGTTCTTC. Encoded protein: CASSLGTSGRIGTQFF.

The rearrangement joins TRBV7-4 to TRBJ1-2; 11 bases are shared with TRBD1. The CDR3 covers 16 residues. The V gene end was trimmed by 5 bases and the J gene end by 0 bases; junction bases not matched to a gene: 5. CDR1 is SGHVT, CDR2 SQSDAQ, per germline. The CDR3 here is CASSPRGQGANYGYTF. CDR3 in DNA: TGTGCCAGCAGCCCGAGGGGACAGGGGGCTAACTATGGCTACACCTTC.

V and J are TRBV7-4 and TRBJ2-3, with D perhaps TRBD2 (6 bases). Germline V lookup: CDR1 SGHVT, CDR2 SQSDAQ. Trimming left V 7 bases short and J 2 bases short, with 16 bases between. The CDR3 spans 15 residues. The CDR3 DNA is TGTGCCAGCACGCCATCCGGGACTCCCACAGATACGCAGTATTTT. It translates to CASTPSGTPTDTQYF.

This chain connects TRBV7-4 to TRBJ2-1; the D gene is possibly TRBD1 (6 bases). This CDR3 spans 17 amino acids. Trimming removed 4 bases from V and 5 bases from J, with 21 bases in between. The germline CDR1 and CDR2 sequences are SGHVT and SQSDAQ. For the CDR3, the DNA is TGTGCCAGCAGCTCACCTCCAGGGGATGGGGATAACAATGAGCAGTTCTTC. This codes for CASSSPPGDGDNNEQFF.

Here the CDR3 DNA reads TGTGCCAGCAGCTTATTGCCGGGAGGAACCCAGTACTTC. Its protein is CASSLLPGGTQYF. The genes are TRBV7-2 and TRBJ2-5; TRBD2 agrees at 7 bases. The CDR3 spans 13 residues. CDR1 and CDR2 (germline): SGHTA, FQGNSA. V shed 2 bases and J 8 bases; nucleotides not matched to a gene: 5.

The chain couples TRBV11-3 to TRBJ2-6; TRBD1 agrees at 7 bases. The CDR3 covers 15 residues. Germline assignment: CDR1 SGHNT and CDR2 YENEEA. J gave up 4 bases and V 5 bases, and 5 bases lay outside the gene matches. The chain's CDR3 is CASSQQGSGANVLTF. CDR3 DNA: TGTGCCAGCAGCCAACAGGGGAGCGGGGCCAACGTCCTGACTTTC.

Of note for this clonotype: At one end the junction does not follow the germline gene, possibly because of a read error. The J gene is TRBJ2-4, the V gene TRBV4-3; the match to TRBD2 covers 11 bases. The CDR3 has 16 amino acids. In germline, CDR1 is LGHNA, CDR2 YSLEER. The CDR3 sequence is CASSQDTSGSRDEQYF. The CDR3 coding sequence is TGCGCCAGCAGCCAAGATACTAGCGGGAGTAGAGATGAGCAGTACTTT.

Concerning this clonotype itself: This CDR3 fails to terminate in the conserved phenylalanine or tryptophan, so it likely reflects a read error. The chain couples TRBV5-1 to TRBJ2-4; either TRBD1 or TRBD2 may fit D (5 bases each). Trimming pared 8 bases from V and 13 bases from J, leaving 25 bases between. From germline, CDR1 is SGHRS and CDR2 YFSETQ. This CDR3 is 14 amino acids long. The CDR3 DNA is TGCGCCAGTAACCGGGACGCGGCCTACAATGAGCAGTACTTA. This translates into CASNRDAAYNEQYL.

This chain connects TRBV7-8 to TRBJ2-3; D gene unclear. The J call may be in error: the DNA end matches TRBJ1-5 better. The germline gives CDR1 SGHVS, CDR2 FQNEAQ. CDR3 length equals 13 residues. CDR3 region: CASSLAPYQPQHF. The CDR3 DNA reads as TGTGCCAGCAGCTTAGCCCCTTATCAGCCCCAGCATTTT.

J is TRBJ2-4 and V is TRBV7-2; D may match TRBD1 or TRBD2 (5 bases each). The J call may be mistaken, given a closer DNA end match to TRBJ2-1. The V gene's germline CDR1 is SGHTA and CDR2 FQGNSA. The CDR3 extends over 13 amino acids. In DNA, the CDR3 is TGTGCCAGCAGCTTAGCGGGGGTGGGTGAGCAGTTCTTC. Its translation: CASSLAGVGEQFF.

The chain employs TRBV7-6 and TRBJ2-5, with a tentative D call TRBD2 (5 bases). The end of the DNA aligns better with TRBJ2-7, so the J call may be wrong. This CDR3 has 15 amino acids. Germline CDR1 SGHVS, CDR2 FNYEAQ. The CDR3 region has the DNA TGTGCCAGCAGCTTAGTAGCTGCAGGAGGCGACGAGCAGTACTTC. Its protein is CASSLVAAGGDEQYF.

The chain employs TRBV7-3 and TRBJ2-7; 12 bases align to TRBD1. The DNA end favors TRBJ2-5, so the J call may be wrong. The CDR3 loop spans 18 amino acids. Germline V lookup: CDR1 SGHTA, CDR2 FQGTGA. CDR3 bases: TGTGCCAGCAGCCCGGGGGTGGGACAGGGGGCAGGGTGGGAGACCCAGTACTTC. The encoded protein is CASSPGVGQGAGWETQYF.

This clonotype came up many times. This rearrangement joins TRBV6-1 to TRBJ1-2, with D uncertain. The CDR3 covers 11 residues. Trimming shortened V by 10 bases and J by 7 bases, and 13 bases separated the two germline ends. Germline V lookup: CDR1 MNHNS, CDR2 SASEGT. CDR3 DNA sequence: TGTGCCACCCGGATCGGGAGTGGCTACACCTTC. It is translated as CATRIGSGYTF.